This TCR beta chain was retrieved from a study of blood T cell repertoires in COVID-19. Study overall: There were acute and convalescent COVID-19 samples, and they came from the United States, Italy and Spain. T cells, B-cell-depleted T cells, or PBMCs supplied cDNA or gDNA.

Methods used by the authors: Using reference gene primer amplification, nucleated cell counts were estimated. TCRdb's copy holds only in-frame clones and misses some; the assay was immunoSEQ multiplex PCR. V, J and clone size are taken as reported in that table, and D and trimming were inferred from the DNA itself. The data contain roughly 250,000 clones, more than 80% of them singletons. Trimming shortened V by 0 bases and J by 6 bases, and 17 bases separated the two germline ends. CDR3 length: 15 amino acids. The V gene's germline CDR1 is GTSNPN and CDR2 SVGIG (reference sequence). The chain links TRBV30 to TRBJ1-1; a weak D match, TRBD1 (6 bases). The source of this sequence is a woman aged 40 to 55 with acute or convalescent COVID-19. Specimen: peripheral blood. Here the CDR3 DNA reads TGTGCCTGGAGTGTACGCGGGGGCGCTTCCCCTGAAGCTTTCTTT. Protein product: CAWSVRGGASPEAFF.